This TCR beta chain was sequenced in a study of identical twins. Study-wide results and limits: Abundant beta clonotypes from cord blood bore fewer insertions; memory repertoires lacked this pattern.

In regard to this clonotype: The antigen is unknown.

After removal of 5 bases from V and 2 bases from J, the junction contained 6 bases not matched to a gene. Germline CDR1 MNHNY, CDR2 SVGAGI (reference sequence). The CDR3 is 15 amino acids. Using its own MiXCR run on the 5' RACE reads, TCRdb lists one record per CDR3 protein. The sample includes 1.5 million to 2 million distinct CDR3 sequences, about 30% of them seen just once. Material: cord blood. The chain couples TRBV6-6 to TRBJ1-5, with TRBD1 matching 7 bases. This clonotype was sampled from a newborn girl in good health. CDR3 in amino acids: CASSISGTGNQPQHF. In nucleotides, the CDR3 is TGTGCCAGCAGTATCTCCGGGACAGGCAATCAGCCCCAGCATTTT.